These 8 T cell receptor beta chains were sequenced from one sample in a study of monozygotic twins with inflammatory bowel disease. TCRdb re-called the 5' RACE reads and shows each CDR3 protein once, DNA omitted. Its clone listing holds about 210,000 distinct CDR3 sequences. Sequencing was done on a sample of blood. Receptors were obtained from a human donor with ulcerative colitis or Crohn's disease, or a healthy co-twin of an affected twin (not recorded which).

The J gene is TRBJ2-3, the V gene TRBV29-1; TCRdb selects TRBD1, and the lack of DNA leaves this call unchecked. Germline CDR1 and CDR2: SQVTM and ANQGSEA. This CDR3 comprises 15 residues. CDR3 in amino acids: CSVVRGFVGTDTQYF.

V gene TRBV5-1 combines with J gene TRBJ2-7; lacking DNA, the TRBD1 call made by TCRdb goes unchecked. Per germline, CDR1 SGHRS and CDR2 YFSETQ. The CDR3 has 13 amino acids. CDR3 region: CASSPVPEDEQYF.

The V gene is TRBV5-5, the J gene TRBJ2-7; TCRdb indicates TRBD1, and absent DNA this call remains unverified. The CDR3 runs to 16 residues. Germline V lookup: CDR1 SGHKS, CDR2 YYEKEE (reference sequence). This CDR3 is CASSLGVAPLLYEQYF. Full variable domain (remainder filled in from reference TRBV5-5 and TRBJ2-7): DAGVTQSPTHLIKTRGQQVTLRCSPISGHKSVSWYQQVLGQGPQFIFQYYEKEERGRGNFPDRFSARQFPNYSSELNVNALLLGDSALYLCASSLGVAPLLYEQYFGPGTRLTVT.

CDR3: CASSFRRVTYEQYF. V and J are TRBV12-3 or TRBV12-4 and TRBJ2-7; lacking DNA, the TRBD2 call made by TCRdb goes unchecked. The CDR3 totals 14 residues.

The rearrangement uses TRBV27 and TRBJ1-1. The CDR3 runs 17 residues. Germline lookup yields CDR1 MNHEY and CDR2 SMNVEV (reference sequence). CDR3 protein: CASSLYGWGGVNTEAFF.

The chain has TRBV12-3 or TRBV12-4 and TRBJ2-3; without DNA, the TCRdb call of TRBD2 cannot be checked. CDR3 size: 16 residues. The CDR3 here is CASSLRRGSRTDTQYF.

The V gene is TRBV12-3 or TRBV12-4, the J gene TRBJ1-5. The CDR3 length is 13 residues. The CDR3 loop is CASSFWGDQPQHF.

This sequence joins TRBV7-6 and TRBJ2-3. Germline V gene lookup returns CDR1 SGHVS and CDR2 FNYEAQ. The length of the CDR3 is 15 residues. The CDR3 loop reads CASSPNVASTDTQYF.